A single sample is the source of the 19 T cell receptor beta chains below, sequenced in a study of cytomegalovirus exposure and HLA in healthy donors. This PCR relied on a set of 60 Vbeta primers and 13 Jbeta primers. Profiled with immunoSEQ multiplex PCR; TCRdb holds only in-frame clones, not every one. The sample includes some 130,000 clones, approximately 80% seen only once; the top ten take approximately 10%. Input material: PBMCs. These receptors were collected from a male donor in good health and CMV-seropositive.

The rearrangement links TRBV27 to TRBJ2-7; 8 bases agree with TRBD1. Trimming removed 5 bases from V and 5 bases from J; junction bases left unmatched: 5. The CDR3 extends over 13 amino acids. Looked up from germline, CDR1 is MNHEY and CDR2 is SMNVEV (reference sequence). This chain's CDR3 is CASSGQGGNEQYF. The DNA for the CDR3 is TGTGCCAGCAGTGGACAGGGAGGTAACGAGCAGTACTTC.

The chain links TRBV7-2 to TRBJ2-7; TRBD1 matches at 7 bases. CDR1 is SGHTA and CDR2 is FQGNSA in the germline V gene. V shed 1 base, J shed 3 bases, and the junction held 15 bases outside the gene matches. The CDR3 is 18 amino acids. The CDR3 coding sequence is TGTGCCAGCAGCTTAGGGTTCTCCCGACAGGGCTATTTCTACGAGCAGTACTTC. This sequence encodes CASSLGFSRQGYFYEQYF.

Note on this clone: The sample contains more than one DNA sequence encoding this CDR3. The V gene is TRBV4-3, the J gene TRBJ2-5; 9 bases fit TRBD2. Germline trimming cut 0 bases from V and 5 bases from J; bases unmatched to any gene: 7. Germline CDR1 reads LGHNA; CDR2 reads YSLEER. The CDR3 covers 16 residues. The CDR3 is CASSQDGLAGRETQYF. The CDR3 DNA is TGCGCCAGCAGCCAAGACGGGCTAGCGGGAAGGGAGACCCAGTACTTC.

This clone was detected a few times. The rearrangement uses TRBV28 and TRBJ1-5; D perhaps matches TRBD1 (6 bases). The CDR3 consists of 13 residues. V lost 7 bases, J lost 3 bases, and 10 bases lay in between. CDR1 is MDHEN and CDR2 is SYDVKM in the germline V gene. The CDR3 sequence: CASTAGANQPQHF. CDR3 nucleotide sequence: TGTGCCAGCACCGCAGGGGCCAATCAGCCCCAGCATTTT.

The chain carries TRBV9 and TRBJ2-7; a weak D match, TRBD2 (5 bases). V was trimmed by 0 bases and J by 2 bases, leaving 9 bases between them. This CDR3 comprises 14 residues. Per germline, CDR1 SGDLS and CDR2 YYNGEE. This CDR3 reads CASSVGEGPYEQYF. DNA for the CDR3: TGTGCCAGCAGCGTAGGTGAGGGCCCCTACGAGCAGTACTTC.

The chain joins TRBV7-2 to TRBJ2-3, with TRBD2 matching 11 bases. J gave up 8 bases and V 1 base, and 14 bases lay outside the gene matches. This CDR3 has 18 amino acids. Germline values: CDR1 SGHTA, CDR2 FQGNSA. For the CDR3, the DNA is TGTGCCAGCAGCTTAGATTACGTGCTAGCGGGGGGTAAAGGTACGCAGTATTTT. It translates to CASSLDYVLAGGKGTQYF.

This clone has only a few counts. CDR3 DNA sequence: TGTGCCAGCAGCCTCGGGACAGGGAATGAAAAACTGTTTTTT. Protein: CASSLGTGNEKLFF. The chain combines TRBV11-2 with TRBJ1-4, with 9 bases that match TRBD1. Germline V CDR1 and CDR2: SGHAT, FQNNGV. The CDR3 runs to 14 residues. The trim removed 5 bases at V and 5 bases at J, leaving 3 bases unmatched.

The chain has TRBV5-4 and TRBJ2-7, with D perhaps matching TRBD1 (5 bases). The CDR3 runs to 12 residues. Germline V gives CDR1 SGHNT, CDR2 YYREEE (reference sequence). V was cut by 9 bases and J by 5 bases, with 15 bases left in between. Here the CDR3 reads CATLSGKNEQYF. The DNA of the CDR3 is TGTGCCACCTTGTCAGGGAAGAACGAGCAGTACTTC.

The chain employs TRBV19 and TRBJ2-3, with D maybe TRBD2 (6 bases). This CDR3 has 12 amino acids. Trimming stripped 6 bases from V and 5 bases from J, with 9 bases between. CDR1 is LNHDA and CDR2 is SQIVND in the germline V gene (reference sequence). As DNA, the CDR3 is TGTGCCAGTAGGACGGAGGGAGATACGCAGTATTTT. Protein sequence: CASRTEGDTQYF.

V usage is TRBV5-1 and J usage is TRBJ2-1; 8 bases agree with TRBD2. V trimming: 1 base; J trimming: 7 bases; junction bases outside the gene matches: 4. The CDR3 runs 14 residues. Germline V gene lookup returns CDR1 SGHRS and CDR2 YFSETQ. The CDR3 DNA sequence: TGCGCCAGCAGCTTGCGGGAGGGCCAGAATGAGCAGTTCTTC. Translating it yields CASSLREGQNEQFF.

On this clone: Mismatch with germline at one junction end may stem from a read error. V usage is TRBV4-2 and J usage is TRBJ1-2; tentative D call: TRBD1 (5 bases). The germline CDR1 and CDR2 sequences are LGHNA and YNFKEQ. This CDR3 region has 16 residues. CDR3 loop: CASSQVPGGINYGYTF. As DNA, the CDR3 is TGTGCCAGCAGCCAAGTGCCGGGGGGGATAAACTATGGCTACACCTTT.

This clone occurred a few times. The chain is built from TRBV5-1 and TRBJ1-3, with a tentative D call TRBD1 (5 bases). The germline V and J ends were trimmed by 4 bases and 5 bases, with 13 bases remaining between them. The CDR3 length is 14 residues. Germline V gives CDR1 SGHRS, CDR2 YFSETQ. The DNA of the CDR3 is TGCGCCAGCAGCGCACAGGCCGAGAGAAACACCATATATTTT. It specifies CASSAQAERNTIYF.

The V gene is TRBV7-9, the J gene TRBJ2-2, with TRBD1 matching 7 bases. Trimming took 5 bases from V and 3 from J; bases not matched to a gene: 9. The CDR3 is 16 residues long. The germline V gene has CDR1 SEHNR and CDR2 FQNEAQ (reference sequence). For the CDR3, the DNA is TGTGCCAGCAGCCCCCAGACAGGGTGGTACACCGGGGAGCTGTTTTTT. Translation: CASSPQTGWYTGELFF. The variable domain in full, with the rest retrieved from reference TRBV7-9 and TRBJ2-2, is DTGVSQNPRHKITKRGQNVTFRCDPISEHNRLYWYRQTLGQGPEFLTYFQNEAQLEKSRLLSDRFSAERPKGSFSTLEIQRTEQGDSAMYLCASSPQTGWYTGELFFGEGSRLTVL.

The chain uses TRBV18 and TRBJ1-4; TRBD1 aligns across 7 bases. V dropped 3 bases and J dropped 0; count of bases not matched to a gene: 7. Germline values: CDR1 KGHSH, CDR2 LQKENI. The CDR3 loop spans 17 amino acids. The CDR3 DNA is TGTGCCAGCTCACCTCCGGACAGGACCACAACTAATGAAAAACTGTTTTTT. Encoded protein: CASSPPDRTTTNEKLFF.

This sequence joins TRBV5-4 and TRBJ2-5, with D perhaps matching TRBD2 (6 bases). CDR1 and CDR2 from the germline V gene are SGHNT and YYREEE (reference sequence). The CDR3 runs 14 residues. V lost 3 bases and J lost 4, with 13 bases in between. CDR3 residues: CASSYRLVRETQYF. In DNA form, the CDR3 reads TGTGCCAGCAGCTACCGACTAGTGAGAGAGACCCAGTACTTC.

This chain links TRBV30 with TRBJ2-3; D not resolved. Trimming took 2 bases from V and 1 from J, leaving 4 bases between them. Germline values: CDR1 GTSNPN, CDR2 SVGIG (reference sequence). This CDR3 spans 12 amino acids. The CDR3 sequence: CAWSSGTDTQYF. For the CDR3, the DNA is TGTGCCTGGAGTAGCGGCACAGATACGCAGTATTTT.

V usage is TRBV7-3 and J usage is TRBJ2-7, with D tentatively TRBD2 (6 bases). Per germline, CDR1 SGHTA and CDR2 FQGTGA. Trimming pared 1 base from V and 1 base from J, leaving 11 bases between. This CDR3 is built from 15 residues. The CDR3 region is CASSLNGAGSYEQYF. CDR3 sequence (DNA): TGTGCCAGCAGCTTAAATGGGGCGGGGTCCTACGAGCAGTACTTC.

The chain combines TRBV9 with TRBJ2-1; maybe TRBD2 (6 bases). There are 13 residues in the CDR3. The germline V and J ends were trimmed by 3 bases and 7 bases, with 11 bases remaining between them. CDR1 SGDLS and CDR2 YYNGEE come from the germline V gene. CDR3 residues: CASSGLGGNEQFF. As DNA, the CDR3 is TGTGCCAGCAGCGGACTAGGAGGGAATGAGCAGTTCTTC.

The rearrangement joins TRBV28 to TRBJ2-7; TRBD2 might be the D (6 bases). The CDR3 runs 14 residues. Germline-derived CDR1 and CDR2 are MDHEN and SYDVKM. Deletions cut 8 bases from V and 0 bases from J, with 14 bases between. The CDR3 DNA reads as TGTGCCAGCCGGACGGGACTCGACTCCTACGAGCAGTACTTC. Translated: CASRTGLDSYEQYF.